The 28 T cell receptor beta chains in this list originate from one sample, sequenced in a study of CD8+CD57+ T cells in acquired aplastic anemia (dated by TCRdb to the late 2010s). Patients chosen for sequencing had shown expansion of CD8+CD57+ cells by flow cytometry. Sequenced on an Illumina HiSeq 2000. TCR beta VDJ combination and CDR3 sequence profiling used genomic DNA as the template. TCRdb trimmed the raw reads at Q25, called clones with MiXCR and kept productive beta chains. Entries that share a CDR3 protein sequence are merged under the most common genes and DNA. The sample yields approximately 470,000 distinct CDR3 sequences; approximately 32% were counted once. The ten largest make up about 0.8% of the sample. Sequencing was performed on sorted CD4+, CD8+, or CD8+CD57+ T cells (not recorded which) from PBMCs. All receptors come from a human donor with aplastic anemia.

As regards this clonotype: This could be a read error, since a much larger clone is one nucleotide away. CDR3 in amino acids: CTPGDGPYEQYF. The CDR3 DNA is TGCACCCCCGGGGACGGCCCCTACGAGCAGTACTTC. The genes are TRBV20-1 and TRBJ2-7; D could derive from TRBD1 or TRBD2 (5 bases each). CDR1 and CDR2 from the germline V gene are DFQATT and SNEGSKA (reference sequence). This CDR3 contains 12 residues.

This clonotype was picked up a small number of times. The V and J genes are TRBV9 and TRBJ1-6; TRBD1 matches 11 bases. Germline V lookup: CDR1 SGDLS, CDR2 YYNGEE. V shed 0 bases, J shed 2 bases, and the junction held 7 bases outside the gene matches. This CDR3 has 19 amino acids. The DNA of the CDR3 is TGTGCCAGCAGCGTAGGTGGACAGGGGGCCACCACCTATAATTCACCCCTCCACTTT. It encodes CASSVGGQGATTYNSPLHF.

This chain connects TRBV11-2 to TRBJ2-1; no reliable D call. The CDR3 is 17 residues long. Trimming removed 1 base from V and 4 bases from J, with 17 bases in between. Per the germline V gene, CDR1 is SGHAT and CDR2 is FQNNGV. CDR3 DNA sequence: TGTGCCAGCAGCTTAGTATGGGGTAGTGAGCGTTACAATGAGCAGTTCTTC. It is translated as CASSLVWGSERYNEQFF.

This clonotype was seen ten or more times. The chain combines TRBV29-1 with TRBJ2-5; 9 bases map to TRBD2. Germline V lookup: CDR1 SQVTM, CDR2 ANQGSEA. V was clipped by 4 bases and J by 3 bases; unmatched bases: 6. This CDR3 is built from 14 residues. The CDR3 is CSVVSLAGKETQYF. The CDR3 coding sequence is TGCAGCGTTGTTAGCCTAGCGGGAAAAGAGACCCAGTACTTC. The variable domain in full, completed from reference TRBV29-1 and TRBJ2-5, reads SAVISQKPSRDICQRGTSLTIQCQVDSQVTMMFWYRQQPGQSLTLIATANQGSEATYESGFVIDKFPISRPNLTFSTLTVSNMSPEDSSIYLCSVVSLAGKETQYFGPGTRLLVL.

V and J are TRBV10-3 and TRBJ1-2, with TRBD1 matching over 9 bases. The CDR3 is 12 residues long. Germline loops: CDR1 ENHRY, CDR2 SYGVKD. Losses at the gene ends were 6 bases for V and 6 bases for J; bases not matched to a gene: 2. This CDR3 reads CAIRGQGNGYTF. The CDR3 DNA sequence: TGTGCCATCAGGGGACAGGGAAATGGCTACACCTTC.

In this sample, this clonotype turned up many times. The chain is built from TRBV2 and TRBJ2-3, with D uncertain. Trimming pared 4 bases from V and 0 bases from J, leaving 11 bases between. The CDR3 is made up of 15 amino acids. Germline assignment: CDR1 SNHLY and CDR2 FYNNEI. The CDR3 region has the DNA TGTGCCAGCAGTGCGCAGAAGTCTAGCACAGATACGCAGTATTTT. As protein: CASSAQKSSTDTQYF.

This clonotype was seen many times. The chain couples TRBV9 to TRBJ2-7; the match to TRBD1 covers 11 bases. Germline trimming cut 4 bases from V and 3 bases from J; bases unmatched to any gene: 6. Germline CDR1 SGDLS, CDR2 YYNGEE. This CDR3 is built from 15 residues. DNA of the CDR3: TGTGCCAGCAGCTTCGGGACAGGGGGGTTCTACGAGCAGTACTTC. It codes for CASSFGTGGFYEQYF.

This rearrangement joins TRBV19 to TRBJ1-5; D might be TRBD1 (5 bases). The germline V and J ends were trimmed by 4 bases and 3 bases, with 13 bases remaining between them. Germline CDR1 is LNHDA and CDR2 is SQIVND (reference sequence). This CDR3 is built from 15 residues. CDR3 DNA sequence: TGTGCCAGTAGTAGAGAGGGACCGAACAATCAGCCCCAGCATTTT. It translates to CASSREGPNNQPQHF.

The CDR3 protein is CSARVGTSSSDTQYF. In DNA form, the CDR3 reads TGCAGTGCTAGAGTAGGGACTAGCAGTTCAGATACGCAGTATTTT. The chain employs TRBV20-1 and TRBJ2-3; 9 bases align to TRBD2. CDR3 length: 15 amino acids. The germline V gene encodes CDR1 DFQATT and CDR2 SNEGSKA (reference sequence). The trim removed 1 base at V and 4 bases at J, leaving 6 bases unmatched.

The chain has TRBV10-3 and TRBJ1-2, with D possibly matching TRBD1 (5 bases). The CDR3 loop spans 13 amino acids. Germline-derived CDR1 and CDR2 are ENHRY and SYGVKD. The V and J ends lost 10 bases and 7 bases respectively, with 19 bases between them. CDR3 nucleotides: TGTGCCACGAGCCGACCCCAGGGAATTGGCTACACCTTC. Amino acids: CATSRPQGIGYTF.

About this clonotype itself: This may be a read error: a much more frequent sequence differs by one nucleotide. The rearrangement joins TRBV29-1 to TRBJ2-7; 14 bases match TRBD2. The V gene's germline CDR1 is SQVTM and CDR2 ANQGSEA. CDR3 length equals 13 residues. The CDR3 reads CSVGTSGGYERYF. CDR3 in DNA: TGCAGCGTAGGGACTAGCGGGGGATACGAGCGGTACTTC.

Many counts were recorded for this clonotype. The gene calls are TRBV2 and TRBJ1-6; 11 bases are a match to TRBD1. The CDR3 runs 14 residues. Unmatched junction bases numbered 2, after V lost 4 bases and J lost 9 bases. CDR1 and CDR2 from the germline V gene are SNHLY and FYNNEI. CDR3 in DNA: TGTGCCAGCAGTGGGGGACAGGGGGGTTCACCCCTCCACTTT. It specifies CASSGGQGGSPLHF. Full variable domain (remainder filled in from reference TRBV2 and TRBJ1-6): EPEVTQTPSHQVTQMGQEVILRCVPISNHLYFYWYRQILGQKVEFLVSFYNNEISEKSEIFDDQFSVERPDGSNFTLKIRSTKLEDSAMYFCASSGGQGGSPLHFGNGTRLTVT.

For this clonotype: The final CDR3 position lacks the conserved phenylalanine or tryptophan, pointing to a likely read error. The chain joins TRBV5-1 to TRBJ2-1; D is unclear. V lost 6 bases to trimming and J lost 0 bases, with 13 bases between them. In germline, CDR1 is SGHRS, CDR2 YFSETQ. This CDR3 has 15 residues. The CDR3, as DNA: TGCGCCAGCAACTCGTCCGTCAGCTCCTACAATGAGCAGTTCTCC. Its translation is CASNSSVSSYNEQFS.

This clonotype came up many times. CDR3 sequence reads: CASSITATMSGYTF. As DNA, the CDR3 is TGTGCCAGTAGTATTACAGCTACTATGTCGGGCTACACCTTC. This chain links TRBV19 with TRBJ1-2; no definite D call. Germline V gives CDR1 LNHDA, CDR2 SQIVND (reference sequence). This CDR3 contains 14 residues. Trimming pared 3 bases from V and 8 bases from J, leaving 16 bases between.

This clonotype was found a few times. The V gene is TRBV7-2, the J gene TRBJ2-1, with 9 bases aligning to TRBD2. Germline CDR1 reads SGHTA; CDR2 reads FQGNSA. The CDR3 consists of 13 residues. J lost 10 bases, V lost 5 bases, and 6 bases had no gene match. Here the CDR3 DNA reads TGTGCCAGCAGCAGCCAGCTAGCGGGGGAGCAGTTCTTC. Translated: CASSSQLAGEQFF.

This clonotype appeared many times. The gene calls are TRBV20-1 and TRBJ1-5; TRBD1 might be the D (6 bases). Germline values: CDR1 DFQATT, CDR2 SNEGSKA (reference sequence). The CDR3 covers 15 residues. V gave up 4 bases and J gave up 2 bases, with 15 bases separating them. CDR3 region: CSAKGGGMGNQPQHF. CDR3 nucleotides: TGCAGTGCTAAGGGAGGGGGGATGGGCAATCAGCCCCAGCATTTT.

The V call is TRBV29-1, the J call TRBJ1-2; possible D gene TRBD1, 5 bases. V lost 7 bases and J 3 bases, leaving 24 bases between the germline ends. The CDR3 loop spans 16 amino acids. From germline, CDR1 is SQVTM and CDR2 ANQGSEA. The CDR3 sequence: CSALNPVRGIDYGYTF. CDR3 bases: TGCAGCGCCCTGAACCCGGTCCGGGGGATAGACTATGGCTACACCTTC.

The chain combines TRBV5-8 with TRBJ1-2; TRBD1 matches 9 bases. This CDR3 is built from 15 residues. With 2 bases clipped from V and 8 bases from J, the junction kept 10 bases outside the gene matches. Germline CDR1 reads SGHTS; CDR2 reads YDEGEE. CDR3 region: CASSFGDRASWGYTF. CDR3 bases: TGTGCCAGCAGCTTTGGGGACAGGGCATCGTGGGGCTACACCTTC.

This clonotype was picked up many times. This chain links TRBV10-3 with TRBJ1-2, with TRBD1 matching 8 bases. This CDR3 has 17 residues. J lost 0 bases, V lost 3 bases, and 9 bases had no gene match. Germline V lookup: CDR1 ENHRY, CDR2 SYGVKD. The CDR3 DNA sequence: TGTGCCATCAGTGACTCGGGACAGGCCAGATCTAACTATGGCTACACCTTC. Translating gives CAISDSGQARSNYGYTF.

Concerning this clonotype: A much larger clonotype is one base distant, so this may be a read error. The chain combines TRBV2 with TRBJ1-6, with 9 bases lining up with TRBD1. CDR1 and CDR2 from the germline V gene are SNHLY and FYNNEI. J lost 5 bases, V lost 6 bases, and 11 bases had no gene match. The CDR3 has 17 amino acids. Here the CDR3 reads CASRVRDRERNNSPLHF. The DNA of the CDR3 is TGTGCCAGCAGGGTCCGGGACAGGGAACGGAATAATTCACCCCTCCACTTT. The entire variable domain, with the rest obtained from reference TRBV2 and TRBJ1-6, is as follows: EPEVTQTPSHQVTQMGQEVILRCVPISNHLYFYWYRQILGQKVEFLVSFYNNEISEKSEIFDDQFSVERPDGSNFTLKIRSTKLEDSAMYFCASRVRDRERNNSPLHFGNGTRLTVT.

There are many counts of this clonotype. V is TRBV7-9 and J is TRBJ2-3, with D hard to call. V was shortened by 2 bases and J by 5 bases, with 8 bases between the two germline ends. This CDR3 is 13 amino acids long. The V gene's germline CDR1 is SEHNR and CDR2 FQNEAQ (reference sequence). DNA for the CDR3: TGTGCCAGCAGCTTATTAGGCGGAGATACGCAGTATTTT. Encoded protein: CASSLLGGDTQYF.

This clonotype was recorded a few times. V and J are TRBV5-6 and TRBJ2-3, with 8 bases aligning to TRBD1. There are 17 residues in the CDR3. Germline V gene sequence: CDR1 SGHDT, CDR2 YYEEEE. J lost 3 bases, V lost 4 bases, and 13 bases had no gene match. The CDR3 DNA follows: TGTGCCAGCAGCAATTGGACAGGGAACGCGGGTACAGATACGCAGTATTTT. Translation gives CASSNWTGNAGTDTQYF.

The chain has TRBV25-1 and TRBJ1-2; D perhaps matches TRBD1 (5 bases). CDR1 is MGHDK and CDR2 is SYGVNS in the germline V gene. CDR3 length equals 14 residues. V lost 6 bases and J lost 4, with 15 bases in between. The chain's CDR3 is CASSPDGTLYGYTF. The CDR3 DNA sequence: TGTGCCAGCAGCCCAGACGGGACTCTCTATGGCTACACCTTC.

The rearrangement uses TRBV19 and TRBJ1-1, with D possibly TRBD1 on 5 matching bases. Trimming shortened V by 9 bases and J by 0 bases, and 20 bases separated the two germline ends. Germline lookup yields CDR1 LNHDA and CDR2 SQIVND (reference sequence). The CDR3 extends over 16 amino acids. As DNA, the CDR3 is TGTGCCAGCATAGATTCGGGGCCCGTCATGAACACTGAAGCTTTCTTT. Its translation is CASIDSGPVMNTEAFF. Full variable domain (missing parts from reference TRBV19 and TRBJ1-1): DGGITQSPKYLFRKEGQNVTLSCEQNLNHDAMYWYRQDPGQGLRLIYYSQIVNDFQKGDIAEGYSVSREKKESFPLTVTSAQKNPTAFYLCASIDSGPVMNTEAFFGQGTRLTVV.

This clonotype occurred a few times. J is TRBJ1-5 and V is TRBV10-3; perhaps TRBD1 as D (5 bases). The V end lost 7 bases, the J end lost 3 bases, and 10 bases lay between the germline ends. The CDR3 is 13 amino acids. Looked up from germline, CDR1 is ENHRY and CDR2 is SYGVKD. CDR3 coding DNA: TGTGCCATCACCCAGGGAGACAATCAGCCCCAGCATTTT. It yields the protein CAITQGDNQPQHF.

This sequence joins TRBV5-1 and TRBJ1-4; D unclear. Germline CDR1 and CDR2: SGHRS and YFSETQ. There are 14 residues in the CDR3. Trimming stripped 2 bases from V and 4 bases from J, with 9 bases between. DNA for the CDR3: TGCGCCAGCAGCTTCGACTCCCTTAATGAAAAACTGTTTTTT. It yields the protein CASSFDSLNEKLFF. The entire variable domain, with the rest obtained from reference TRBV5-1 and TRBJ1-4, is as follows: KAGVTQTPRYLIKTRGQQVTLSCSPISGHRSVSWYQQTPGQGLQFLFEYFSETQRNKGNFPGRFSGRQFSNSRSEMNVSTLELGDSALYLCASSFDSLNEKLFFGSGTQLSVL.

This clonotype was found a few times. The genes are TRBV5-1 and TRBJ1-2; possible D gene TRBD1, 6 bases. The CDR3 sequence is 15 residues long. In germline, CDR1 is SGHRS, CDR2 YFSETQ. V was cut by 0 bases and J by 4 bases, with 13 bases left in between. CDR3 sequence: CASSLEGGASYGYTF. CDR3 coding DNA: TGCGCCAGCAGCTTGGAGGGGGGGGCCAGCTATGGCTACACCTTC.

This clonotype has just a few counts. Here the CDR3 reads CASRPDRGCYTF. As DNA, the CDR3 is TGTGCCAGCAGACCTGACAGGGGTTGCTACACCTTC. The chain links TRBV10-3 to TRBJ1-2, with TRBD1 identical over 8 bases. The CDR3 length is 12 residues. V was clipped by 10 bases and J by 9 bases; unmatched bases: 10. Germline CDR1 reads ENHRY; CDR2 reads SYGVKD.